These T cell receptor beta chains were read from a single sample in a study of human T cells and chemical hapten exposure. TCRdb processed the RACE reads anew with MiXCR; each CDR3 protein has one entry. Of some 80,000 distinct CDR3 sequences in the sample, roughly 10% were seen once. The sequencing used whole blood, collected in connection with sensitization to the hapten diphenylcyclopropenone (DPC). These receptors came from a woman aged 30 to 39 with alopecia areata. Some clones in this sample may be carry-over from other donors' samples. CDR3s include the opening cysteine and the closing phenylalanine or tryptophan. The order of the fields is J gene, V gene, clone size, CDR3 protein. Clone size is not always given. Where it is, it says once, few, many or a class for expanded clones.

j_call: TRBJ2-1
v_call: TRBV7-8
clone_size: few
cdr3_aa: CASSSPVVGYRNEQFF

j_call: TRBJ2-3
v_call: TRBV29-1
clone_size: NA
cdr3_aa: CSVDMGNTDTQYF

j_call: TRBJ1-1
v_call: TRBV20-1
clone_size: many
cdr3_aa: CSPRGGGTEAFF

j_call: TRBJ2-7
v_call: TRBV20-1
clone_size: many
cdr3_aa: CSARNPGGHYEQYF

j_call: TRBJ1-1
v_call: TRBV29-1
clone_size: few
cdr3_aa: CSVVDSRRSTEAFF

j_call: TRBJ2-7
v_call: TRBV20-1
clone_size: NA
cdr3_aa: CSASRDRGYEQYF

j_call: TRBJ2-3
v_call: TRBV29-1
clone_size: NA
cdr3_aa: CSVEPIPDTQYF

j_call: TRBJ1-4
v_call: TRBV7-9
clone_size: many
cdr3_aa: CASTWTGGNEKLFF

j_call: TRBJ1-5
v_call: TRBV12-3/TRBV12-4
clone_size: few
cdr3_aa: CASSPNTGASEPQHF

j_call: TRBJ2-6
v_call: TRBV6-5
clone_size: NA
cdr3_aa: CASSIKGTGAGANVLTF

j_call: TRBJ2-3
v_call: TRBV7-8
clone_size: many
cdr3_aa: CASSLQGLDTQYF

j_call: TRBJ1-5
v_call: TRBV5-6
clone_size: many
cdr3_aa: CASSLGQVNQPQHF

j_call: TRBJ2-3
v_call: TRBV5-4
clone_size: NA
cdr3_aa: CASSLETSTDTQYF

j_call: TRBJ2-5
v_call: TRBV5-1
clone_size: NA
cdr3_aa: CASSDYPQETQYF

j_call: TRBJ1-5
v_call: TRBV10-3
clone_size: NA
cdr3_aa: CAISLGLSNQPQHF

j_call: TRBJ1-2
v_call: TRBV20-1
clone_size: many
cdr3_aa: CSARDNKGAGYTF

j_call: TRBJ2-4
v_call: TRBV7-9
clone_size: many
cdr3_aa: CASSLLPQTGADIQYF